One and the same sample provided the 30 T cell receptor beta chains below, sequenced in a study of blood T cell repertoires in COVID-19 (dated by TCRdb to 2020 to 2021). The method was the immunoSEQ multiplex PCR assay. Drawn from immuneACCESS, this table holds only the in-frame rearrangements with V and J called that TCRdb kept. Clones are partly lost; checked studies trace under half to an unresolved V gene and leave the rest unexplained. The sample table shows roughly 150,000 clones, and over 80% are seen once. The top ten clones comprise over 4% of the sample. Sequenced: PBMCs or T cells enriched from blood (not recorded which). These receptors all stem from a man in his 70s who had been exposed to COVID-19.

The chain recombines TRBV7-9 with TRBJ1-2; TRBD1 might be the D (6 bases). This CDR3 is built from 13 residues. With 4 bases removed from V and 4 bases from J, the gap between germline ends came to 10 bases. Germline V gene data show CDR1 as SEHNR and CDR2 as FQNEAQ (reference sequence). The CDR3 loop reads CASSSQGTYGYTF. CDR3 bases: TGTGCCAGCAGCTCGCAGGGGACCTATGGCTACACCTTC.

In DNA, the CDR3 is TGTGCCAGCAGCTCCGGACAGGGGGCTTCCTACGAGCAGTACTTC. It encodes CASSSGQGASYEQYF. This chain connects TRBV7-6 to TRBJ2-7, with TRBD1 matching over 11 bases. The CDR3 contains 15 residues. Germline CDR1 is SGHVS and CDR2 is FNYEAQ. Unmatched junction bases numbered 3, after V lost 4 bases and J lost 1 base.

This chain joins TRBV7-8 and TRBJ2-1, with D maybe TRBD2 (6 bases). Per the germline V gene, CDR1 is SGHVS and CDR2 is FQNEAQ. V was clipped by 2 bases and J by 2 bases, with 19 bases between them. CDR3 length: 18 residues. CDR3 sequence (DNA): TGTGCCAGCAGCTTATGGGTTCCGGGACTCGATCCCTACAATGAGCAGTTCTTC. Translated, it gives CASSLWVPGLDPYNEQFF. Full variable domain (rest looked up from reference TRBV7-8 and TRBJ2-1): GAGVSQSPRYKVAKRGQDVALRCDPISGHVSLFWYQQALGQGPEFLTYFQNEAQLDKSGLPSDRFFAERPEGSVSTLKIQRTQQEDSAVYLCASSLWVPGLDPYNEQFFGPGTRLTVL.

This clone has just one count. The chain employs TRBV7-2 and TRBJ1-2; the match to TRBD1 covers 10 bases. This CDR3 has 14 amino acids. Trimming cost V 1 base and J 8 bases; bases outside gene matches: 4. Per germline, CDR1 SGHTA and CDR2 FQGNSA. The CDR3, as DNA: TGTGCCAGCAGCTTAGTGGGACAGGGGTACGGCTACACCTTC. Protein: CASSLVGQGYGYTF.

This clone is a singleton in its sample. The V and J genes are TRBV11-2 and TRBJ2-5, with D perhaps matching TRBD2 (6 bases). The CDR3 has 13 residues. V lost 5 bases to trimming and J lost 5 bases, with 12 bases between them. Germline CDR1 and CDR2: SGHAT and FQNNGV. CDR3 sequence: CASSRRDSETQYF. The CDR3 DNA follows: TGTGCCAGCAGCCGCCGGGACTCGGAGACCCAGTACTTC.

V gene TRBV9 combines with J gene TRBJ2-7; TRBD2 aligns across 9 bases. Germline V gene sequence: CDR1 SGDLS, CDR2 YYNGEE. V was pared by 0 bases and J by 5 bases, with 9 bases of the junction left unmatched. This CDR3 region has 16 residues. The CDR3 spells CASSVGGGGRANEQYF. CDR3 nucleotides: TGTGCCAGCAGCGTAGGAGGAGGCGGGAGGGCAAACGAGCAGTACTTC.

The chain carries TRBV28 and TRBJ2-2; D remains unclear. The V end was cut by 6 bases, the J end by 5 bases, with 10 bases between. The CDR3 runs 13 residues. Per the germline V gene, CDR1 is MDHEN and CDR2 is SYDVKM. CDR3 residues: CASRPEATGELFF. Written as DNA, the CDR3 is TGTGCCAGCAGGCCCGAGGCGACCGGGGAGCTGTTTTTT.

The chain carries TRBV5-4 and TRBJ2-2; 8 positions agree with TRBD1. V trimming: 4 bases; J trimming: 0 bases; junction bases outside the gene matches: 8. The V gene's germline CDR1 is SGHNT and CDR2 YYREEE (reference sequence). This CDR3 region has 17 residues. Here the CDR3 reads CASSKDTGQANTGELFF. CDR3 bases: TGTGCCAGCAGCAAGGATACGGGACAGGCGAACACCGGGGAGCTGTTTTTT.

The J gene is TRBJ1-1, the V gene TRBV27, with D unresolved. CDR1 is MNHEY and CDR2 is SMNVEV in the germline V gene (reference sequence). The CDR3 is 14 residues long. Trimming pared 5 bases from V and 6 bases from J, leaving 16 bases between. The CDR3 sequence is CASSGHRLWAEAFF. CDR3 coding DNA: TGTGCCAGCAGTGGGCACCGGCTTTGGGCTGAAGCTTTCTTT.

The CDR3: CASSPTGLSYNEQFF. The CDR3 coding sequence is TGTGCCAGCTCACCCACAGGCCTCTCCTACAATGAGCAGTTCTTC. The chain joins TRBV18 to TRBJ2-1; possibly TRBD1 for D (5 bases). This CDR3 comprises 15 residues. The V end lost 3 bases, the J end lost 0 bases, and 9 bases lay between the germline ends. Germline-derived CDR1 and CDR2 are KGHSH and LQKENI.

The V call is TRBV7-9, the J call TRBJ1-2, with D maybe TRBD1 (5 bases). Per germline, CDR1 SEHNR and CDR2 FQNEAQ (reference sequence). Deletions cut 3 bases from V and 3 bases from J, with 8 bases between. The CDR3 runs 13 residues. CDR3 in DNA: TGTGCCAGCAGCTTGGGGGGTGACTATGGCTACACCTTC. Residues: CASSLGGDYGYTF. Complete variable domain (other parts from reference TRBV7-9 and TRBJ1-2): DTGVSQNPRHKITKRGQNVTFRCDPISEHNRLYWYRQTLGQGPEFLTYFQNEAQLEKSRLLSDRFSAERPKGSFSTLEIQRTEQGDSAMYLCASSLGGDYGYTFGSGTRLTVV.

The chain combines TRBV6-6 with TRBJ1-6, with D possibly TRBD1 on 5 matching bases. The germline CDR1 and CDR2 sequences are MNHNY and SVGAGI (reference sequence). CDR3 length: 14 amino acids. Trimming cost V 5 bases and J 7 bases, with 12 bases left between them. CDR3 in DNA: TGTGCCAGCAGTCCAGGACGGGGGAATTCACCCCTCCACTTT. It is translated as CASSPGRGNSPLHF.

The genes are TRBV7-2 and TRBJ1-1; D is unclear. The germline V gene has CDR1 SGHTA and CDR2 FQGNSA. The CDR3 is 16 amino acids. Trimming took 5 bases from V and 3 from J, leaving 19 bases between them. Here the CDR3 DNA reads TGTGCCAGCAGCCCCGCGGCAGGTGGGCGGGACACTGAAGCTTTCTTT. It codes for CASSPAAGGRDTEAFF.

This clone was detected only once. This chain joins TRBV19 and TRBJ1-5; no definite D call. This CDR3 spans 13 amino acids. Germline V gives CDR1 LNHDA, CDR2 SQIVND (reference sequence). The germline V and J ends were trimmed by 3 bases and 11 bases, with 14 bases remaining between them. This CDR3 reads CASSISGKSAQHF. The CDR3 DNA reads TGTGCCAGTAGTATCTCGGGAAAATCCGCCCAGCATTTT.

The rearrangement joins TRBV4-1 to TRBJ2-2, with a weak D call TRBD2 (6 bases). The CDR3 has 15 amino acids. CDR1 is MGHRA and CDR2 is YSYEKL in the germline V gene. V was cut by 3 bases and J by 1 base, with 9 bases left in between. The DNA of the CDR3 is TGCGCCAGCAGCCAGGGGCGGGGGAACACCGGGGAGCTGTTTTTT. It yields the protein CASSQGRGNTGELFF.

This chain links TRBV9 with TRBJ1-2; no clear D. Trimming cost V 0 bases and J 7 bases, with 16 bases left between them. Germline CDR1 is SGDLS and CDR2 is YYNGEE. The CDR3 length is 15 residues. CDR3 sequence reads: CASSVDLGELGGYTF. CDR3 nucleotide sequence: TGTGCCAGCAGCGTAGATCTCGGGGAATTAGGTGGCTACACCTTC.

The chain couples TRBV7-8 to TRBJ2-6; perhaps TRBD2 as D (7 bases). Per the germline V gene, CDR1 is SGHVS and CDR2 is FQNEAQ. V was clipped by 5 bases and J by 0 bases, with 17 bases between them. The CDR3 runs to 18 residues. The DNA of the CDR3 is TGTGCCAGCAGCGCCCGGAGGGGGGAGGGCTCTGGGGCCAACGTCCTGACTTTC. Translated, it gives CASSARRGEGSGANVLTF.

The chain employs TRBV7-9 and TRBJ1-1, with D hard to call. The germline V gene encodes CDR1 SEHNR and CDR2 FQNEAQ (reference sequence). CDR3 size: 12 residues. Trimming shortened V by 6 bases and J by 1 base, and 6 bases separated the two germline ends. CDR3 DNA: TGTGCCAGCAGTTTACAGAACACTGAAGCTTTCTTT. Translated: CASSLQNTEAFF.

In DNA, the CDR3 is TGTGCCACCGGAGAACAGGGCTATAATTCACCCCTCCACTTT. It translates to CATGEQGYNSPLHF. This chain uses TRBV10-3 with TRBJ1-6; D is perhaps TRBD1 (6 bases). There are 14 residues in the CDR3. Trimming took 10 bases from V and 3 from J, leaving 13 bases between them. Germline loops: CDR1 ENHRY, CDR2 SYGVKD.

This clone appeared once. The chain carries TRBV19 and TRBJ1-2, with 10 bases matching TRBD1. This CDR3 comprises 16 residues. Germline V gene data show CDR1 as LNHDA and CDR2 as SQIVND (reference sequence). V was pared by 3 bases and J by 0 bases, with 4 bases of the junction left unmatched. CDR3: CASSMGQGTSNYGYTF. CDR3 in DNA: TGTGCCAGTAGTATGGGACAGGGGACTTCTAACTATGGCTACACCTTC.

V gene TRBV10-1 combines with J gene TRBJ1-4; D is uncertain. V shed 6 bases and J shed 4 bases, with 9 bases lying between them. CDR3 length: 13 residues. Germline CDR1 and CDR2: WNHNN and SYGVQD (reference sequence). The DNA of the CDR3 is TGCGCCAGCAGAACAGAGTTTAATGAAAAACTGTTTTTT. This gives the protein CASRTEFNEKLFF.

CDR3 sequence: CASSLVLAGGREQFF. CDR3 DNA: TGTGCCAGCAGCTTAGTACTAGCGGGGGGGCGAGAGCAGTTCTTC. This rearrangement joins TRBV7-2 to TRBJ2-1; TRBD2 matches at 13 bases. This CDR3 contains 15 residues. Germline CDR1 and CDR2: SGHTA and FQGNSA. J gave up 10 bases and V 1 base, and 4 bases lay outside the gene matches.

The chain uses TRBV3-1 (or the pseudogene TRBV3-2) and TRBJ1-2; D remains unclear. The germline gives CDR1 LGHDT, CDR2 YNNKEL (reference sequence). V lost 1 base and J lost 0, with 9 bases in between. The CDR3 runs to 15 residues. The CDR3 loop is CASSQAQAPNYGYTF. Here the CDR3 DNA reads TGTGCCAGCAGCCAAGCTCAGGCGCCTAACTATGGCTACACCTTC.

This clone was seen more than once but under ten times. This rearrangement joins TRBV5-1 to TRBJ1-2; 7 bases agree with TRBD1. CDR1 SGHRS and CDR2 YFSETQ come from the germline V gene. The CDR3 has 13 amino acids. With V trimmed by 5 bases and J by 4 bases, 5 bases remained unmatched. The CDR3 here is CASSEGARYGYTF. CDR3 sequence (DNA): TGCGCCAGCAGTGAGGGGGCCCGCTATGGCTACACCTTC.

This chain uses TRBV14 with TRBJ2-7, with D maybe TRBD2 (5 bases). The V end was cut by 6 bases, the J end by 0 bases, with 12 bases between. The CDR3 extends over 14 amino acids. The germline CDR1 and CDR2 sequences are SGHDN and FVKESK. CDR3 protein: CASRPSGNSYEQYF. The DNA for the CDR3 is TGTGCCAGCAGACCCAGCGGCAACTCCTACGAGCAGTACTTC.

This chain connects TRBV20-1 to TRBJ1-5; D might be TRBD1 (5 bases). V was shortened by 3 bases and J by 6 bases, with 9 bases between the two germline ends. Germline V gene sequence: CDR1 DFQATT, CDR2 SNEGSKA (reference sequence). The CDR3 is 12 residues long. CDR3 sequence: CSASQGGQPQHF. The DNA for the CDR3 is TGCAGTGCTAGTCAGGGAGGTCAGCCCCAGCATTTT.

J is TRBJ2-5 and V is TRBV18, with 7 positions matching TRBD1. V gave up 6 bases and J gave up 2 bases; unmatched junction bases: 24. Germline CDR1 is KGHSH and CDR2 is LQKENI. This CDR3 comprises 20 residues. The CDR3 is CASSLTGTGELNGAQETQYF. CDR3 bases: TGTGCCAGCTCCCTCACGGGTACAGGGGAACTGAACGGGGCTCAAGAGACCCAGTACTTC.

This clone was observed a handful of times. The chain carries TRBV5-5 and TRBJ2-7, with D uncertain. This CDR3 comprises 13 residues. Germline lookup yields CDR1 SGHKS and CDR2 YYEKEE (reference sequence). V gave up 3 bases and J gave up 4 bases, with 11 bases separating them. This CDR3 is CASSSQAGYEQYF. The CDR3 nucleotides are TGTGCCAGCAGCTCCCAAGCAGGTTACGAGCAGTACTTC. The full variable domain, rest sourced from reference TRBV5-5 and TRBJ2-7, is DAGVTQSPTHLIKTRGQQVTLRCSPISGHKSVSWYQQVLGQGPQFIFQYYEKEERGRGNFPDRFSARQFPNYSSELNVNALLLGDSALYLCASSSQAGYEQYFGPGTRLTVT.

V gene TRBV19 combines with J gene TRBJ1-2; a possible D gene is TRBD1 (6 bases). Trimming took 3 bases from V and 4 from J, leaving 18 bases between them. The CDR3 covers 16 residues. Looked up from germline, CDR1 is LNHDA and CDR2 is SQIVND (reference sequence). Here the CDR3 DNA reads TGTGCCAGTAGTATTTATGATTGGGACACAGCCTATGGCTACACCTTC. This encodes CASSIYDWDTAYGYTF. Combining the CDR3 with reference TRBV19 and TRBJ1-2 gives the whole variable domain DGGITQSPKYLFRKEGQNVTLSCEQNLNHDAMYWYRQDPGQGLRLIYYSQIVNDFQKGDIAEGYSVSREKKESFPLTVTSAQKNPTAFYLCASSIYDWDTAYGYTFGSGTRLTVV.

CDR3 sequence (DNA): TGTGCCAGCAGCCGGACTAGCGGGGGGAGAAACACAGATACGCAGTATTTT. Encoded protein: CASSRTSGGRNTDTQYF. The chain has TRBV4-2 and TRBJ2-3; 14 nucleotides line up with TRBD2. J gave up 2 bases and V 4 bases, and 5 bases lay outside the gene matches. The germline V gene has CDR1 LGHNA and CDR2 YNFKEQ. The CDR3 runs to 17 residues.